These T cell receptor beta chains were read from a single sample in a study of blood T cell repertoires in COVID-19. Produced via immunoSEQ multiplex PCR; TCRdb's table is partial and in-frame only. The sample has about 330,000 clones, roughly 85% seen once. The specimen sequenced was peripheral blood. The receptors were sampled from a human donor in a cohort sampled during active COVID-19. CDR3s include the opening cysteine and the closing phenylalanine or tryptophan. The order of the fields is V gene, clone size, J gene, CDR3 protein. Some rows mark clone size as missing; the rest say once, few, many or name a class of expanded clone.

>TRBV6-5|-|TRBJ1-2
CASSYSQGTGSGYTF
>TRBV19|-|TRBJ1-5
CASKSGDQPQHF
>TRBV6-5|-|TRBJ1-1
CASRNRMEMNTEAFF
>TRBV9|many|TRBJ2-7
CASSVGQVEFYEQYF
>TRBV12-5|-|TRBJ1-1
CASGLGGGTTEAFF
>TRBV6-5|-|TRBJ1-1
CASGNRGHLNTEAFF
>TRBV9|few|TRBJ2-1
CASSVRSSGGSSYNEQFF
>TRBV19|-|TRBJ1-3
CASSIASGNTIYF
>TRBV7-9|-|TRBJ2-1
CASSYPGYNEQFF
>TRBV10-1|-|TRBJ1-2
CASSETAGYGYTF
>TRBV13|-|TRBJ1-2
CASSLISRTGEGYTF
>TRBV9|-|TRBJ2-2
CASSVVVSGANTGELFF
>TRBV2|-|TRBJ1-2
CASSDEGRDYGYTF
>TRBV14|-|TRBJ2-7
CASSQGGLKKYEQYF
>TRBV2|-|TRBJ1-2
CASRKTGTGLGYTF
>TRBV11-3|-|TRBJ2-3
CASSLDQGSDTQYF
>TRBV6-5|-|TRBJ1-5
CASRGEVLGQPQHF
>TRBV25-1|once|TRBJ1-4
CASSAPGMANEKLFF
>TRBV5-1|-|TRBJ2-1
CASSLSTRNEQFF
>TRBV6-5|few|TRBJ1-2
CASSSGDRSLYGYTF
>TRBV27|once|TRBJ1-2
CASSLLGGLDGYTF
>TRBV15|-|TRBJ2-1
CATSRDVQPYNEQFF
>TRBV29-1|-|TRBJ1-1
CSVVIKAGGTEAFF
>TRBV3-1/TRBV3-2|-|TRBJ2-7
CASSQDPYSPHYEQYF
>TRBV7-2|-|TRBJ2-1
CASGSGLAGFGEQFF
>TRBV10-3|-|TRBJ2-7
CAISGDRGSYEQYF
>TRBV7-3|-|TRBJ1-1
CASSHLYRGRDTEAFF
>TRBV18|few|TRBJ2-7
CASSPWTVPYEQYF
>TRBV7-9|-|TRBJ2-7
CASSRGQGKTYEQYF
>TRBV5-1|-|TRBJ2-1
CASSPLAGEYNEQFF
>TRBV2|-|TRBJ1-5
CASSEAYSHQPQHF
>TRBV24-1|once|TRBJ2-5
CATSDFLTGEGETQYF
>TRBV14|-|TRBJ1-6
CASSFGGFSPLHF
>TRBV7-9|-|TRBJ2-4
CASSSATGHIAKNIQYF
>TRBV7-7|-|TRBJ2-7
CASSLMRIRLHEQYF
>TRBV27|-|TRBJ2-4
CASSLSTDLGKNIQYF
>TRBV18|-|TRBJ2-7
CASSQRDYYEQYF
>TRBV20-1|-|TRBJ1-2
CSGTRAYGYTF
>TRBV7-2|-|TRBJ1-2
CASSLEGAGGYTF